The rows below give T cell receptor beta chains drawn from one sample of a study of T cell repertoires in cytomegalovirus infection. Their cognate antigens are unknown. TCRdb re-called the reads through MiXCR, storing one row per CDR3 protein. Found here are 750,000 to 950,000 distinct CDR3 sequences, just under 30% of them singletons; the top ten hold 13%. Material: cultured CD8+ T cells from PBMCs, obtained from culture after CMV antigen stimulation. All receptors come from a human donor in good health (CMV status not recorded). Some clones in this sample may be carry-over from other donors' samples. Each CDR3 is given with its conserved first and last residue.

v_call,cdr3_aa
TRBV25-1,CASSVRTGTTNEKLFF
TRBV5-4,CASSPPRYAAPDTQYF
TRBV7-6,CASSVGPTLELFF
TRBV9,CASSGVGPSGGPRLAGELFF
TRBV11-2,CASSPGGGTSTDTQYF
TRBV7-9,CASSLVDAVLTEYGYTF
TRBV2,CASRPLRQGASYEQYF
TRBV4-3,CASSQYIEGSTEAFF
TRBV7-6,CASSGGENGELFF
TRBV7-2,CASGSPTRQFIFNEQFF
TRBV29-1,CSVGSTRTGDNEAFF
TRBV7-6,CASRRSSGELFF
TRBV28,CASSPQRHVVNQPQHF
TRBV2,CASTSGLAGPGETQYF
TRBV7-4,CASSSTRTEQFF
TRBV7-6,CASSLVAEEETQYF
TRBV7-9,CASSPTSGGTNEKLFF
TRBV5-1,CASSFLGGEPDTQYF
TRBV19,CASRMKRLNTEAFF
TRBV7-6,CASSPPRMNTEAFF
TRBV11-2,CASSFWTSGGNTGELFF
TRBV14,CASSQWGPLGGNTIYF
TRBV4-1,CASSQGQGINEQFF
TRBV27,CASWKVDYGYTF
TRBV7-8,CASSLAGPHSYNEQFF
TRBV4-2,CASSQSRGTEAFF
TRBV6-5,CASSYGGGETQYF
TRBV27,CASRQGMYEQYF
TRBV7-8,CATQLTWVGGNEQFF
TRBV12-3/TRBV12-4,CASRGVKSSYNEQFF
TRBV7-9,CASSPWARDRVYGYTF
TRBV7-8,CASSLPGLAGGQFF
TRBV7-9,CASNAGPGELFF
TRBV6-1,CASSGLAKNIQYF
TRBV6-5,CASSRGQGVPEAFF
TRBV12-5,CASGFSTSGGRDTQYF
TRBV5-6,CASSYGTGDYEQYF
TRBV7-2,CASSLTSGGGETQYF
TRBV7-6,CASSLLGGAKNEQFF
TRBV5-5,CASSLEAQRDSNEKLFF